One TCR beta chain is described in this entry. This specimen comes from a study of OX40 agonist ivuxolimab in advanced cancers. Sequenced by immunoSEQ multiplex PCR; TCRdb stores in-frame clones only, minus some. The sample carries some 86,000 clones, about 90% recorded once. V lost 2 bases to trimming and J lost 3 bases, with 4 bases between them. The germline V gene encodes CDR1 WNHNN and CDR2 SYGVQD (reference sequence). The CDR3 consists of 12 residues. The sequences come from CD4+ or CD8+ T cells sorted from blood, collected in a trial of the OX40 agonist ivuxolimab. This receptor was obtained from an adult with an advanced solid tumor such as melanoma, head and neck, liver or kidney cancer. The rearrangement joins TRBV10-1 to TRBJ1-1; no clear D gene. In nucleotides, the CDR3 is TGCGCCAGCAGTGAGAGGGACACTGAAGCTTTCTTT. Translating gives CASSERDTEAFF.